The 32 T cell receptor beta chains below were found in one sample sequenced in a study of cytomegalovirus exposure and HLA in healthy donors. The PCR contained 60 Vbeta and 13 Jbeta primers. Repertoires were generated with immunoSEQ multiplex PCR, while TCRdb's copy carries only in-frame clones and drops some. The sample carries approximately 110,000 clones, roughly 70% recorded once. The specimen was PBMCs. The receptors here all came from a middle-aged man in good health and CMV-seropositive.

This clone was seen just once. The gene calls are TRBV27 and TRBJ2-5, with TRBD1 as a possible D gene (6 bases). Per the germline V gene, CDR1 is MNHEY and CDR2 is SMNVEV (reference sequence). The CDR3 extends over 16 amino acids. Trimming pared 2 bases from V and 2 bases from J, leaving 15 bases between. CDR3 in amino acids: CASSLPTGKSQETQYF. CDR3 nucleotide sequence: TGTGCCAGCAGTTTACCCACAGGGAAGAGTCAAGAGACCCAGTACTTC.

V and J are TRBV27 and TRBJ2-2; TRBD1 matches 9 bases. This CDR3 region has 18 residues. Trimming removed 0 bases from V and 5 bases from J; junction bases left unmatched: 10. Germline V gene lookup returns CDR1 MNHEY and CDR2 SMNVEV (reference sequence). The CDR3 bases are TGTGCCAGCAGTTTATCACCATTGGACAGGGGAGAGACCGGGGAGCTGTTTTTT. It specifies CASSLSPLDRGETGELFF.

The chain is built from TRBV9 and TRBJ2-2; 7 nucleotides line up with TRBD2. CDR1 SGDLS and CDR2 YYNGEE come from the germline V gene. CDR3 size: 17 residues. With 5 bases clipped from V and 0 bases from J, the junction kept 10 bases outside the gene matches. CDR3 nucleotide sequence: TGTGCCAGCAGAGACGACCAGCGGGATGCGAACACCGGGGAGCTGTTTTTT. Its protein is CASRDDQRDANTGELFF.

This clone appeared a few times. The gene calls are TRBV5-4 and TRBJ2-1; D gene unclear. This CDR3 spans 16 amino acids. V was shortened by 2 bases and J by 0 bases, with 12 bases between the two germline ends. Germline V lookup: CDR1 SGHNT, CDR2 YYREEE (reference sequence). The CDR3 DNA follows: TGTGCCAGCAGCTTACACCCCCCGGGCTCCTACAATGAGCAGTTCTTC. Translating it yields CASSLHPPGSYNEQFF.

The chain recombines TRBV28 with TRBJ2-6, with D possibly matching TRBD2 (7 bases). The CDR3 totals 16 residues. Trimming left V 6 bases short and J 2 bases short, with 14 bases between. The germline V gene encodes CDR1 MDHEN and CDR2 SYDVKM. CDR3 nucleotide sequence: TGTGCCAGCAGCACTGGGGGGGCGGCTGGGGCCAACGTCCTGACTTTC. This translates into CASSTGGAAGANVLTF.

V and J are TRBV18 and TRBJ2-7; no clear D gene. The V gene lost 3 bases and the J gene lost 4 bases, with 16 bases spanning the gap. This CDR3 is 15 amino acids long. Per the germline V gene, CDR1 is KGHSH and CDR2 is LQKENI. DNA of the CDR3: TGTGCCAGCTCACCTCGGAGCCACACCTCATACGAGCAGTACTTC. This gives the protein CASSPRSHTSYEQYF.

The chain has TRBV19 and TRBJ2-1, with D tentatively TRBD1 (5 bases). CDR3 length: 16 amino acids. Germline lookup yields CDR1 LNHDA and CDR2 SQIVND (reference sequence). V shed 4 bases and J shed 0 bases, with 13 bases lying between them. DNA for the CDR3: TGTGCCAGTAGTAGGGGCTACGCGCGCTCCTACAATGAGCAGTTCTTC. It specifies CASSRGYARSYNEQFF.

The chain combines TRBV19 with TRBJ1-3; TRBD1 matches at 11 bases. V shed 3 bases, J shed 7 bases, and the junction held 5 bases outside the gene matches. CDR1 and CDR2 (germline): LNHDA, SQIVND (reference sequence). This CDR3 contains 15 residues. The CDR3, as DNA: TGTGCCAGTAGTATTACAGGACAGGGGGCGAACACCATATATTTT. This gives the protein CASSITGQGANTIYF.

This clone was counted at least ten times. This chain links TRBV5-5 with TRBJ2-7; D is unclear. The germline V gene encodes CDR1 SGHKS and CDR2 YYEKEE (reference sequence). Trimming removed 0 bases from V and 3 bases from J, with 7 bases in between. This CDR3 spans 13 amino acids. The CDR3 region has the DNA TGTGCCAGCAGCTTGGTTTCAGACTACGAGCAGTACGTC. Protein: CASSLVSDYEQYV.

The chain combines TRBV27 with TRBJ2-7; TRBD2 agrees at 8 bases. Germline V gives CDR1 MNHEY, CDR2 SMNVEV (reference sequence). With 6 bases clipped from V and 5 bases from J, the junction kept 18 bases outside the gene matches. The CDR3 runs 17 residues. The CDR3 region is CASRRFSGVSGLHEQYF. In DNA, the CDR3 is TGTGCCAGCAGGCGGTTTAGCGGGGTTTCGGGTCTGCACGAGCAGTACTTC.

The count of this clone is one. This chain connects TRBV5-4 to TRBJ2-1; the D gene is possibly TRBD2 (6 bases). Germline CDR1 and CDR2: SGHNT and YYREEE (reference sequence). Between the trimmed V and J ends, which lost 4 bases and 6 bases, there was a span of 20 bases. The CDR3 loop spans 16 amino acids. The CDR3 DNA is TGTGCCAGCAGCCCGCGAGGGACTCCAAAGCGCAATGAGCAGTTCTTC. Protein sequence: CASSPRGTPKRNEQFF.

The V call is TRBV28, the J call TRBJ2-7; tentatively, D is TRBD2 (5 bases). CDR1 and CDR2 from the germline V gene are MDHEN and SYDVKM. The CDR3 has 11 residues. V was trimmed by 8 bases and J by 2 bases, leaving 7 bases between them. The CDR3 sequence: CASHGAYEQYF. In nucleotides, the CDR3 is TGTGCCAGCCACGGGGCCTACGAGCAGTACTTC.

The J gene is TRBJ1-5, the V gene TRBV7-9; TRBD1 might be the D (5 bases). The CDR3 covers 15 residues. Germline CDR1 and CDR2: SEHNR and FQNEAQ (reference sequence). Trimming cost V 5 bases and J 7 bases, with 18 bases left between them. The CDR3 DNA reads as TGTGCCAGCAGCCTAGGGGCAGCAGCAGGGCAGCCCCAGCATTTT. Translated: CASSLGAAAGQPQHF.

V is TRBV9 and J is TRBJ2-1; D unresolved. CDR1 is SGDLS and CDR2 is YYNGEE in the germline V gene. This CDR3 spans 13 amino acids. The V end was cut by 0 bases, the J end by 9 bases, with 10 bases between. CDR3 in amino acids: CASSVVKRGEQFF. The CDR3 DNA follows: TGTGCCAGCAGCGTAGTGAAACGAGGTGAGCAGTTCTTC.

The V gene is TRBV5-4, the J gene TRBJ2-1; no reliable D call. Trimming removed 2 bases at V and 0 bases at J, with 9 bases between. Germline V CDR1 and CDR2: SGHNT, YYREEE (reference sequence). The CDR3 loop spans 15 amino acids. The CDR3 bases are TGTGCCAGCAGCTTAGCGCTGAGCTCCTACAATGAGCAGTTCTTC. Translating it yields CASSLALSSYNEQFF.

This CDR3 reads CASSLPKGQGNGYTF. The CDR3 DNA follows: TGTGCCAGCAGTTTACCCAAGGGACAGGGAAATGGCTACACCTTC. The chain employs TRBV28 and TRBJ1-2, with 9 bases fitting TRBD1. Germline-derived CDR1 and CDR2 are MDHEN and SYDVKM. The trim removed 2 bases at V and 6 bases at J, leaving 7 bases unmatched. This CDR3 contains 15 residues.

V gene TRBV4-3 combines with J gene TRBJ1-4; no firm D call. Per germline, CDR1 LGHNA and CDR2 YSLEER. Trimming left V 2 bases short and J 5 bases short, with 3 bases between. This CDR3 is 12 amino acids long. CDR3 amino acids: CASSQLNEKLFF. The CDR3 bases are TGCGCCAGCAGCCAACTCAATGAAAAACTGTTTTTT.

The chain recombines TRBV5-4 with TRBJ1-6; a weak D match, TRBD1 (6 bases). There are 14 residues in the CDR3. The V gene lost 0 bases and the J gene lost 7 bases, with 8 bases spanning the gap. Germline V lookup: CDR1 SGHNT, CDR2 YYREEE (reference sequence). The CDR3 region is CASSLEQGNSPLHF. The CDR3 DNA reads TGTGCCAGCAGCTTGGAACAGGGCAATTCACCCCTCCACTTT.

The chain joins TRBV27 to TRBJ2-2, with D possibly TRBD1 on 6 matching bases. CDR1 and CDR2 from the germline V gene are MNHEY and SMNVEV (reference sequence). The ends were cut back, 3 bases at V and 5 bases at J, with 10 bases in the middle. The CDR3 contains 14 residues. DNA for the CDR3: TGTGCCAGCAGTTTTAACAGGGAAACCGGGGAGCTGTTTTTT. It translates to CASSFNRETGELFF.

The gene calls are TRBV7-6 and TRBJ2-2; D gene unclear. Germline V CDR1 and CDR2: SGHVS, FNYEAQ. This CDR3 contains 12 residues. Trimming took 0 bases from V and 7 from J, leaving 3 bases between them. The CDR3 DNA reads as TGTGCCAGCAGCTTAGCCGGCGGGGAGCTGTTTTTT. It translates to CASSLAGGELFF.

This clone was detected once. This chain links TRBV11-2 with TRBJ2-2; TRBD2 matches at 13 bases. The CDR3 has 16 amino acids. Per germline, CDR1 SGHAT and CDR2 FQNNGV. V shed 4 bases and J 7 bases; nucleotides not matched to a gene: 6. The CDR3 loop reads CASSWTSGSLDGELFF. For the CDR3, the DNA is TGTGCCAGCAGCTGGACTAGCGGGAGTCTAGACGGGGAGCTGTTTTTT.

The rearrangement links TRBV12-5 to TRBJ2-3, with D tentatively TRBD1 (5 bases). The CDR3 totals 13 residues. Trimming removed 4 bases at V and 2 bases at J, with 7 bases between. Germline lookup yields CDR1 LGHNT and CDR2 FRNRAP. The CDR3 spells CASGSGNTDTQYF. Written as DNA, the CDR3 is TGTGCTAGTGGTTCAGGGAACACAGATACGCAGTATTTT. Variable domain in full (rest from reference TRBV12-5 and TRBJ2-3): DARVTQTPRHKVTEMGQEVTMRCQPILGHNTVFWYRQTMMQGLELLAYFRNRAPLDDSGMPKDRFSAEMPDATLATLKIQPSEPRDSAVYFCASGSGNTDTQYFGPGTRLTVL.

In its sample, this clone was seen a few times. The gene calls are TRBV28 and TRBJ2-7; TRBD1 aligns across 7 bases. The V segment lost 6 bases and the J segment 2 bases; nucleotides outside the gene matches: 7. The V gene's germline CDR1 is MDHEN and CDR2 SYDVKM. This CDR3 is built from 14 residues. The CDR3 nucleotides read TGTGCCAGCAGGCCCTACGGGACAGCCTACGAGCAGTACTTC. This translates into CASRPYGTAYEQYF.

This clone has a single count. The chain is built from TRBV4-2 and TRBJ2-3; the match to TRBD1 covers 10 bases. V was clipped by 2 bases and J by 2 bases; unmatched bases: 4. CDR1 LGHNA and CDR2 YNFKEQ come from the germline V gene. This CDR3 has 16 residues. DNA of the CDR3: TGTGCCAGCAGCCAACCGGGACAGGGGAACACAGATACGCAGTATTTT. This sequence encodes CASSQPGQGNTDTQYF.

This clone has just a few counts. In nucleotides, the CDR3 is TGTGCCAGCAGCGTCCGGGACAGGGCGGCAGATACGCAGTATTTT. Protein product: CASSVRDRAADTQYF. The V gene is TRBV9, the J gene TRBJ2-3; TRBD1 aligns across 9 bases. The germline V gene has CDR1 SGDLS and CDR2 YYNGEE. CDR3 length: 15 residues. V was pared by 2 bases and J by 4 bases, with 5 bases of the junction left unmatched.

This clone was seen a few times. This chain links TRBV5-1 with TRBJ2-3; D not resolved. The V and J ends lost 5 bases and 5 bases respectively, with 12 bases between them. The CDR3 loop spans 13 amino acids. CDR1 and CDR2 from the germline V gene are SGHRS and YFSETQ. CDR3 region: CASRSEYGDTQYF. CDR3 sequence (DNA): TGCGCCAGCAGGTCGGAGTACGGAGATACGCAGTATTTT.

This chain links TRBV7-9 with TRBJ2-6, with a weak D call TRBD1 (5 bases). Germline V gene lookup returns CDR1 SEHNR and CDR2 FQNEAQ (reference sequence). The CDR3 loop spans 17 amino acids. V was pared by 3 bases and J by 2 bases, with 14 bases between. The CDR3 nucleotides are TGTGCCAGCAGCTTGGTACAGGCCGTAACTGGGGCCAACGTCCTGACTTTC. It is translated as CASSLVQAVTGANVLTF.

The rearrangement joins TRBV27 to TRBJ2-4, with 7 bases lining up with TRBD1. This CDR3 has 14 residues. Losses at the gene ends were 6 bases for V and 7 bases for J; bases not matched to a gene: 9. Germline V gene sequence: CDR1 MNHEY, CDR2 SMNVEV (reference sequence). CDR3 amino acids: CASSLTGQANIQYF. CDR3 DNA: TGTGCCAGCAGCTTAACCGGACAGGCGAACATTCAGTACTTC.

The chain uses TRBV6-6 and TRBJ1-2; unclear D gene. V lost 0 bases, J lost 3 bases, and 5 bases lay in between. The germline V gene has CDR1 MNHNY and CDR2 SVGAGI (reference sequence). The CDR3 consists of 13 residues. CDR3 nucleotide sequence: TGTGCCAGCAGTTACTCCCCCGACTATGGCTACACCTTC. It translates to CASSYSPDYGYTF.

The chain recombines TRBV29-1 with TRBJ1-2; no firm D call. The CDR3 consists of 13 residues. CDR1 SQVTM and CDR2 ANQGSEA come from the germline V gene. Trimming shortened V by 2 bases and J by 2 bases, and 9 bases separated the two germline ends. This CDR3 is CSVEPGYNYGYTF. For the CDR3, the DNA is TGCAGCGTTGAACCAGGCTACAACTATGGCTACACCTTC.

The chain combines TRBV10-3 with TRBJ2-1; TRBD2 aligns across 10 bases. V lost 2 bases to trimming and J lost 7 bases; unmatched junction nucleotides: 5. In germline, CDR1 is ENHRY, CDR2 SYGVKD. The CDR3 runs 15 residues. The CDR3 loop is CAISEEAGGGNEQFF. In DNA form, the CDR3 reads TGTGCCATCAGTGAGGAAGCGGGAGGGGGAAATGAGCAGTTCTTC.

The chain has TRBV5-1 and TRBJ2-1; the match to TRBD2 covers 12 bases. The CDR3 spans 14 residues. The J segment lost 7 bases and the V segment lost 2 bases, leaving 1 base of the junction unmatched. Germline CDR1 is SGHRS and CDR2 is YFSETQ. This CDR3 is CASSLGTSGNEQFF. The DNA for the CDR3 is TGCGCCAGCAGCTTAGGGACTAGCGGGAATGAGCAGTTCTTC.